The 12 T cell receptor beta chains given below trace back to one sample, sequenced in a study of blood T cell repertoires in COVID-19. Using immunoSEQ multiplex PCR, the repertoire was profiled, and TCRdb retains in-frame clones only, with some absent. The sample holds some 150,000 clones, about 85% seen once. The sample was PBMCs or T cells enriched from blood (not recorded which). The receptor source for this set is a middle-aged woman who had recovered from COVID-19.

The chain carries TRBV5-1 and TRBJ2-7; TRBD1 is a possible D gene (6 bases). The CDR3 covers 14 residues. The germline CDR1 and CDR2 sequences are SGHRS and YFSETQ. V lost 4 bases and J 4 bases, leaving 15 bases between the germline ends. The CDR3 loop reads CASSVGGTGYEQYF. The CDR3 nucleotides are TGCGCCAGCAGCGTTGGAGGTACAGGGTACGAGCAGTACTTC.

The V and J genes are TRBV28 and TRBJ2-7, with a weak D call TRBD2 (6 bases). The germline V gene has CDR1 MDHEN and CDR2 SYDVKM. The CDR3 contains 15 residues. With 5 bases removed from V and 5 bases from J, the gap between germline ends came to 19 bases. As DNA, the CDR3 is TGTGCCAGCAGTCTCGGGGGAGGCGGGTTGGACGAGCAGTACTTC. Amino acid sequence: CASSLGGGGLDEQYF.

This sequence joins TRBV27 and TRBJ1-1; D is unresolved. The CDR3 extends over 14 amino acids. With 5 bases removed from V and 1 base from J, the gap between germline ends came to 11 bases. CDR1 and CDR2 (germline): MNHEY, SMNVEV (reference sequence). The CDR3 DNA reads as TGTGCCAGCAGTCCGAGCGCCTGGAACACTGAAGCTTTCTTT. This sequence encodes CASSPSAWNTEAFF.

The chain carries TRBV6-4 and TRBJ1-2; 10 bases match TRBD1. This CDR3 spans 14 amino acids. With 2 bases clipped from V and 7 bases from J, the junction kept 4 bases outside the gene matches. Germline lookup yields CDR1 MRHNA and CDR2 SNTAGT. This CDR3 reads CASSDEDRGFGYTF. The CDR3 coding sequence is TGTGCCAGCAGTGACGAGGACAGGGGGTTTGGCTACACCTTC.

The DNA of the CDR3 is TGTGCCAGCAGTTTAGGCGGGAACCATCAGTATTTT. Its translation is CASSLGGNHQYF. V usage is TRBV12-3 or TRBV12-4 and J usage is TRBJ2-3; a weak D match, TRBD2 (6 bases). The CDR3 contains 12 residues. V shed 1 base and J shed 12 bases, with 11 bases lying between them.

The gene calls are TRBV2 and TRBJ1-2; perhaps TRBD1 as D (6 bases). Per germline, CDR1 SNHLY and CDR2 FYNNEI. The CDR3 has 16 residues. The ends were cut back, 4 bases at V and 0 bases at J, with 15 bases in the middle. CDR3 amino acids: CASSVTRDKPNYGYTF. The CDR3 DNA reads TGTGCCAGCAGTGTGACTCGGGACAAACCTAACTATGGCTACACCTTC.

The V gene is TRBV7-9, the J gene TRBJ1-1; 9 bases are a match to TRBD1. The junction had 0 bases not matched to a gene; V was cut back by 3 bases and J by 1 base. CDR1 SEHNR and CDR2 FQNEAQ come from the germline V gene (reference sequence). This CDR3 comprises 14 residues. The CDR3, as DNA: TGTGCCAGCAGCTTGACAGGGGGGAACACTGAAGCTTTCTTT. Encoded protein: CASSLTGGNTEAFF.

V is TRBV5-1 and J is TRBJ2-5, with TRBD2 identical over 7 bases. The CDR3 has 14 amino acids. CDR1 is SGHRS and CDR2 is YFSETQ in the germline V gene. V lost 0 bases, J lost 4 bases, and 3 bases stayed unmatched. The CDR3 sequence: CASSLESSGETQYF. In DNA, the CDR3 is TGCGCCAGCAGCTTGGAATCTAGCGGAGAGACCCAGTACTTC.

The CDR3 loop is CASSTGPSGNTIYF. The DNA of the CDR3 is TGTGCCAGCAGCACGGGTCCCTCTGGAAACACCATATATTTT. The rearrangement joins TRBV5-6 to TRBJ1-3; D not resolved. The CDR3 covers 14 residues. The V end was cut by 4 bases, the J end by 0 bases, with 8 bases between. Germline CDR1 and CDR2: SGHDT and YYEEEE.

Many counts were recorded for this clone. V is TRBV10-3 and J is TRBJ1-3; 7 bases line up with TRBD1. Germline CDR1 and CDR2: ENHRY and SYGVKD. V dropped 10 bases and J dropped 6; count of bases not matched to a gene: 15. The CDR3 runs 15 residues. CDR3 bases: TGTGCCACCGGAGAGGGACAGACTATGGAAAACACCATATATTTT. Amino acids: CATGEGQTMENTIYF.

This chain joins TRBV6-5 and TRBJ2-7; weak D call: TRBD1 (5 bases). With 2 bases removed from V and 2 bases from J, the gap between germline ends came to 16 bases. The CDR3 is 16 amino acids. Per the germline V gene, CDR1 is MNHEY and CDR2 is SVGAGI. As DNA, the CDR3 is TGTGCCAGCAGTTACGATTTCGCGACAGCTACCTACGAGCAGTACTTC. It codes for CASSYDFATATYEQYF.

The rearrangement uses TRBV5-4 and TRBJ2-7, with 10 bases fitting TRBD1. The trim removed 2 bases at V and 5 bases at J, leaving 4 bases unmatched. The CDR3 loop spans 14 amino acids. The germline V gene encodes CDR1 SGHNT and CDR2 YYREEE (reference sequence). The CDR3 DNA reads TGTGCCAGCAGCTTAGGGACAGGGGTCAACGAGCAGTACTTC. This translates into CASSLGTGVNEQYF.